This TCR beta chain is from a study of T cell changes during pregnancy in multiple sclerosis. Profiled with immunoSEQ multiplex PCR; TCRdb holds only in-frame clones, not every one. The sample has 45,000 to 60,000 clones, around 91% seen once. The sequencing here drew on CD8+ T cells from peripheral blood mononuclear cells, taken in the second trimester of pregnancy. The sequence derives from a female donor with multiple sclerosis, enrolled in a pregnancy study.

The CDR3 sequence: CASSLASGGHYQPQHF. DNA for the CDR3: TGTGCCAGCAGCTTAGCGTCGGGAGGGCACTATCAGCCCCAGCATTTT. V and J are TRBV7-8 and TRBJ1-5; no definite D call. CDR3 length: 16 amino acids. With 0 bases removed from V and 5 bases from J, the gap between germline ends came to 14 bases. Per germline, CDR1 SGHVS and CDR2 FQNEAQ. The full variable domain, completed using reference TRBV7-8 and TRBJ1-5, is GAGVSQSPRYKVAKRGQDVALRCDPISGHVSLFWYQQALGQGPEFLTYFQNEAQLDKSGLPSDRFFAERPEGSVSTLKIQRTQQEDSAVYLCASSLASGGHYQPQHFGDGTRLSIL.